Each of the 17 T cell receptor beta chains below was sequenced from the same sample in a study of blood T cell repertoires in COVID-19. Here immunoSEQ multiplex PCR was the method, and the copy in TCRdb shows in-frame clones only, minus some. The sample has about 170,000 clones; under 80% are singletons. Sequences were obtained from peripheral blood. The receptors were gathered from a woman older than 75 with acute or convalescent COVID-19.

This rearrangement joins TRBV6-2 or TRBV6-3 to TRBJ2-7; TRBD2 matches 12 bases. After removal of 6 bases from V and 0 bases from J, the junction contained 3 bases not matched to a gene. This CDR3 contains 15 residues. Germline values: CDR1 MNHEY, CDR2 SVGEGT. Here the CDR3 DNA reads TGTGCCAGCAGCACGGGACTAGCGGGCTCCTACGAGCAGTACTTC. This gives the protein CASSTGLAGSYEQYF.

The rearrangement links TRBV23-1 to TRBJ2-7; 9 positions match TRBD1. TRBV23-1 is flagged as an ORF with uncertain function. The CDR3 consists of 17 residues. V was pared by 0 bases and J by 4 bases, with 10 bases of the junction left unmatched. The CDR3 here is CASSQSGPGQGRYEQYF. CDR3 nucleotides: TGCGCCAGCAGTCAATCGGGGCCGGGACAGGGTCGTTACGAGCAGTACTTC.

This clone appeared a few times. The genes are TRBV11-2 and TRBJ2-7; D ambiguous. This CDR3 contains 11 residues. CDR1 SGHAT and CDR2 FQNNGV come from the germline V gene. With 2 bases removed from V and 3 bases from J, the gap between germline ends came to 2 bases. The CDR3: CASSLHYEQYF. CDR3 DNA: TGTGCCAGCAGCTTACACTACGAGCAGTACTTC.

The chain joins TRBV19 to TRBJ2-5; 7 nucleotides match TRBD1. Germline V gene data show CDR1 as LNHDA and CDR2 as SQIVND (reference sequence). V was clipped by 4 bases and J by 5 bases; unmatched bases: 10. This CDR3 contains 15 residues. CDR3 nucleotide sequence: TGTGCCAGTAGTAAACAGGGGCTGGGGAAGGAGACCCAGTACTTC. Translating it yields CASSKQGLGKETQYF.

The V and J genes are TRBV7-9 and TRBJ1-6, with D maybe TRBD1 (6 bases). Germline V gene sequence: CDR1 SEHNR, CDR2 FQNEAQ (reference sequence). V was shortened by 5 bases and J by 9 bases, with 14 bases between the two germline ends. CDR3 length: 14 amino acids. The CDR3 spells CASSQGREVSPLHF. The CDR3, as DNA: TGTGCCAGCAGCCAGGGGAGGGAAGTTTCACCCCTCCACTTT.

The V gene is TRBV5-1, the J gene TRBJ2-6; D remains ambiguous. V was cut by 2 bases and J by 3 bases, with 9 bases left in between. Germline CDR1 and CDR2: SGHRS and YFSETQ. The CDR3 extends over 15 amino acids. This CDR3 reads CASSLQRSGANVLTF. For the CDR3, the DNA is TGCGCCAGCAGCTTACAAAGGAGTGGGGCCAACGTCCTGACTTTC.

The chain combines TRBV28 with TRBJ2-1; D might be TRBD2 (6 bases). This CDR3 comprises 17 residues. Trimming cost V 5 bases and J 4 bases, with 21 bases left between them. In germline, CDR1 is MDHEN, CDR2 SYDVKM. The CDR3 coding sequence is TGTGCCAGCAGTCCTTTTGTAGGACAAGCGGGTTACAATGAGCAGTTCTTC. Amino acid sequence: CASSPFVGQAGYNEQFF. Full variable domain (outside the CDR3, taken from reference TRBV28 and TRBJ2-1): DVKVTQSSRYLVKRTGEKVFLECVQDMDHENMFWYRQDPGLGLRLIYFSYDVKMKEKGDIPEGYSVSREKKERFSLILESASTNQTSMYLCASSPFVGQAGYNEQFFGPGTRLTVL.

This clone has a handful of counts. CDR3 protein: CASRAGRGSYGYTF. Here the CDR3 DNA reads TGTGCCAGCCGGGCGGGGAGGGGGAGTTATGGCTACACCTTC. The chain joins TRBV7-8 to TRBJ1-2, with D maybe TRBD1 (6 bases). Trimming removed 8 bases from V and 5 bases from J, with 18 bases in between. Looked up from germline, CDR1 is SGHVS and CDR2 is FQNEAQ. This CDR3 contains 14 residues.

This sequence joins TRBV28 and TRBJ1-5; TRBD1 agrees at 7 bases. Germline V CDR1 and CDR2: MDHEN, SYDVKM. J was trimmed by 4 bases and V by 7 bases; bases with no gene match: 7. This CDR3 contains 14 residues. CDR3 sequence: CASTGQVPNQPQHF. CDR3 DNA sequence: TGTGCCAGCACCGGACAGGTCCCTAATCAGCCCCAGCATTTT.

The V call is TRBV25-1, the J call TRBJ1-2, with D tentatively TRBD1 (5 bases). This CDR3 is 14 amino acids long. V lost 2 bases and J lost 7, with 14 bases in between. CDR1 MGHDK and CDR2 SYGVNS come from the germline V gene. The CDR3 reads CASSEGRGRAGYTF. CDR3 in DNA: TGTGCCAGCAGTGAAGGCAGAGGCAGGGCTGGCTACACCTTC.

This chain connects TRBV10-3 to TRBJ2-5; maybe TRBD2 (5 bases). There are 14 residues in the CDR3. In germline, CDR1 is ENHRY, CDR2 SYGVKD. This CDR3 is CANSRELNQETQYF. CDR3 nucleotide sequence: TGTGCGAACTCGAGGGAGTTAAACCAAGAGACCCAGTACTTC.

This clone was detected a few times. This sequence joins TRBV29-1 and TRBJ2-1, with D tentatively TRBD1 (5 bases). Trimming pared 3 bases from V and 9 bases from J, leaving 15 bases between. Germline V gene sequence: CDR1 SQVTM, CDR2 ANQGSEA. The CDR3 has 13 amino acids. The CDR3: CSVDPVKGLEQFF. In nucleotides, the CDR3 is TGCAGCGTTGACCCAGTCAAGGGGCTTGAGCAGTTCTTC.

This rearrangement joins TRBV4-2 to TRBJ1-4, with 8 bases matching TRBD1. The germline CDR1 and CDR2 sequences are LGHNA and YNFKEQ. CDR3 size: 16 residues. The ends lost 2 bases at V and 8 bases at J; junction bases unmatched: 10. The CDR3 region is CASSQLSGGFDEKLFF. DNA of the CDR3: TGTGCCAGCAGCCAACTATCAGGGGGCTTTGACGAAAAACTGTTTTTT.

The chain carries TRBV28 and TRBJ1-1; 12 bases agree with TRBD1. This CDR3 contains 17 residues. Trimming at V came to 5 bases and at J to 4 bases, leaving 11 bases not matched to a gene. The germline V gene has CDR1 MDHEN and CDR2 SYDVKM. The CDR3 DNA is TGTGCCAGCAGTCCAAGCCGGGACAGGGGGCGGGGCACTGAAGCTTTCTTT. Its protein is CASSPSRDRGRGTEAFF.

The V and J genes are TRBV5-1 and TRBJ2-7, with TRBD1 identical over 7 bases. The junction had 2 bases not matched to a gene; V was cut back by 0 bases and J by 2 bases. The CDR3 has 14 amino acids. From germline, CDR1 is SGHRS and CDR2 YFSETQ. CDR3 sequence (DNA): TGCGCCAGCAGCTTGGGAGGGACAGCCTACGAGCAGTACTTC. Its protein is CASSLGGTAYEQYF. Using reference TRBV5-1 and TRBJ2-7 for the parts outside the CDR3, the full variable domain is KAGVTQTPRYLIKTRGQQVTLSCSPISGHRSVSWYQQTPGQGLQFLFEYFSETQRNKGNFPGRFSGRQFSNSRSEMNVSTLELGDSALYLCASSLGGTAYEQYFGPGTRLTVT.

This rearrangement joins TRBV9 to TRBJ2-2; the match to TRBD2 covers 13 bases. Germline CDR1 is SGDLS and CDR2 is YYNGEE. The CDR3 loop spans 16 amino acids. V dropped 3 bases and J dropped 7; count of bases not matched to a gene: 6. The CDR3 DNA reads TGTGCCAGCAGCGAGAGGGGACTAGCGGGACTCGGGGAGCTGTTTTTT. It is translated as CASSERGLAGLGELFF.

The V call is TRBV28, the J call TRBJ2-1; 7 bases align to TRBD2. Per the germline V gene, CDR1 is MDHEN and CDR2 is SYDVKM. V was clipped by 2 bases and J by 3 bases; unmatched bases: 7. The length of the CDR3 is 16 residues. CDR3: CASSLPGLGIYNEQFF. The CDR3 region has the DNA TGTGCCAGCAGTTTACCCGGACTAGGGATCTACAATGAGCAGTTCTTC. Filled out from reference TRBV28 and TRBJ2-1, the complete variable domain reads DVKVTQSSRYLVKRTGEKVFLECVQDMDHENMFWYRQDPGLGLRLIYFSYDVKMKEKGDIPEGYSVSREKKERFSLILESASTNQTSMYLCASSLPGLGIYNEQFFGPGTRLTVL.